Presented here are 15 T cell receptor beta chains from one specimen sequenced in a study of T cell responses to AZD1222 COVID-19 vaccine. Profiled with immunoSEQ multiplex PCR; TCRdb holds only in-frame clones, not every one. The sample lists about 120,000 clones; less than 90% were seen once. This specimen was peripheral blood, taken on day 0 of AZD1222 vaccination. The receptor set was obtained from an adult in good health.

This chain joins TRBV11-1 and TRBJ2-7; D gene unclear. CDR1 SGHAT and CDR2 FQDESV come from the germline V gene (reference sequence). This CDR3 spans 14 amino acids. V lost 4 bases and J 2 bases, leaving 12 bases between the germline ends. The DNA of the CDR3 is TGTGCCAGCAGCTCCACAGCCGGCCCCTACGAGCAGTACTTC. Translated, it gives CASSSTAGPYEQYF.

The chain has TRBV14 and TRBJ2-7, with D possibly being TRBD1 or TRBD2 (7 bases each). Deletions cut 1 base from V and 6 bases from J, with 22 bases between. CDR3 length equals 17 residues. Germline CDR1 reads SGHDN; CDR2 reads FVKESK. The CDR3 here is CASSQGGRAQGMFEQYF. CDR3 coding DNA: TGTGCCAGCAGCCAAGGGGGGAGGGCACAGGGGATGTTCGAGCAGTACTTC. The full variable domain, completed using reference TRBV14 and TRBJ2-7, is EAGVTQFPSHSVIEKGQTVTLRCDPISGHDNLYWYRRVMGKEIKFLLHFVKESKQDESGMPNNRFLAERTGGTYSTLKVQPAELEDSGVYFCASSQGGRAQGMFEQYFGPGTRLTVT.

This clone is a singleton in its sample. The chain carries TRBV19 and TRBJ2-4, with TRBD2 matching 16 bases. The germline gives CDR1 LNHDA, CDR2 SQIVND (reference sequence). The CDR3 has 20 residues. V gave up 6 bases and J gave up 2 bases; unmatched junction bases: 13. The CDR3 DNA follows: TGTGCCAGTAGAGAAACTCCGGGACTAGCGGGAGGGCCTCCCAAAAACATTCAGTACTTC. Residues: CASRETPGLAGGPPKNIQYF.

This chain uses TRBV29-1 with TRBJ1-2; 7 nucleotides align to TRBD1. From germline, CDR1 is SQVTM and CDR2 ANQGSEA. V dropped 7 bases and J dropped 4; count of bases not matched to a gene: 6. CDR3 length equals 12 residues. The chain's CDR3 is CSGTDRVYGYTF. CDR3 coding DNA: TGCAGCGGCACCGACAGGGTCTATGGCTACACCTTC.

This clone was detected once. This chain joins TRBV15 and TRBJ2-7; tentative D call: TRBD2 (5 bases). Trimming stripped 0 bases from V and 2 bases from J, with 14 bases between. Germline V gives CDR1 LNHNV, CDR2 YYDKDF (reference sequence). The length of the CDR3 is 16 residues. CDR3 sequence reads: CATSRDIASGAYEQYF. The CDR3 nucleotides are TGTGCCACCAGCAGAGATATAGCGAGCGGCGCCTACGAGCAGTACTTC.

The V gene is TRBV3-1 (or the pseudogene TRBV3-2), the J gene TRBJ2-1; a weak D match, TRBD1 (7 bases). Trimming removed 4 bases at V and 3 bases at J, with 10 bases between. Germline V gene lookup returns CDR1 LGHDT and CDR2 YNNKEL (reference sequence). The CDR3 loop spans 14 amino acids. Here the CDR3 reads CASSLRGDYNEQFF. Here the CDR3 DNA reads TGTGCCAGCAGCCTCAGGGGGGACTACAATGAGCAGTTCTTC.

This chain connects TRBV27 to TRBJ1-2; D unresolved. The V gene's germline CDR1 is MNHEY and CDR2 SMNVEV (reference sequence). V gave up 4 bases and J gave up 0 bases, with 18 bases separating them. There are 17 residues in the CDR3. The CDR3 is CASSSSKGGRANYGYTF. CDR3 DNA sequence: TGTGCCAGCAGTTCCTCGAAGGGCGGCCGGGCTAACTATGGCTACACCTTC.

This chain joins TRBV6-5 and TRBJ2-1; 7 positions agree with TRBD1. The CDR3 runs 15 residues. J was trimmed by 2 bases and V by 7 bases; bases with no gene match: 8. Germline V gene data show CDR1 as MNHEY and CDR2 as SVGAGI. In DNA form, the CDR3 reads TGTGCCAGCATGGGACAGACGATAACCTACAATGAGCAGTTCTTC. This gives the protein CASMGQTITYNEQFF.

The rearrangement joins TRBV6-1 to TRBJ1-3; D ambiguous. The CDR3 sequence is 15 residues long. The V end was cut by 2 bases, the J end by 0 bases, with 8 bases between. CDR1 is MNHNS, CDR2 SASEGT, per germline. The CDR3 region is CASSEHRNSGNTIYF. In nucleotides, the CDR3 is TGTGCCAGCAGTGAACACAGAAACTCTGGAAACACCATATATTTT.

The chain carries TRBV18 and TRBJ1-3; D gene uncertain. V lost 4 bases and J lost 0, with 22 bases in between. CDR1 and CDR2 from the germline V gene are KGHSH and LQKENI. The CDR3 spans 19 residues. Here the CDR3 DNA reads TGTGCCAGCTCACTCACGACCGCTTTACGGACCCTCTCTGGAAACACCATATATTTT. It encodes CASSLTTALRTLSGNTIYF.

The rearrangement uses TRBV13 and TRBJ1-5, with TRBD1 matching 7 bases. The CDR3 loop spans 14 amino acids. CDR1 and CDR2 (germline): PRHDT, FYEKMQ (reference sequence). Trimming took 2 bases from V and 4 from J; bases not matched to a gene: 2. Here the CDR3 reads CASSLRDRNQPQHF. The CDR3 DNA is TGTGCCAGCAGCTTAAGGGACAGAAATCAGCCCCAGCATTTT.

The chain's CDR3 is CASSLFLVGGYTF. DNA of the CDR3: TGTGCCAGCAGTTTATTTTTGGTGGGTGGCTACACCTTC. The rearrangement links TRBV28 to TRBJ1-2; D remains ambiguous. The CDR3 runs to 13 residues. V was clipped by 1 base and J by 7 bases, with 10 bases between them. CDR1 is MDHEN, CDR2 SYDVKM, per germline.

The chain couples TRBV13 to TRBJ1-6; 11 nucleotides align to TRBD1. V dropped 5 bases and J dropped 7; count of bases not matched to a gene: 16. The CDR3 length is 19 residues. Germline CDR1 reads PRHDT; CDR2 reads FYEKMQ (reference sequence). CDR3 sequence (DNA): TGTGCCAGCAGCCCCCCTCCCCAAATGGGACAGGGGGGGAATTCACCCCTCCACTTT. This sequence encodes CASSPPPQMGQGGNSPLHF.

This chain links TRBV9 with TRBJ1-2, with unresolved D. CDR1 SGDLS and CDR2 YYNGEE come from the germline V gene. This CDR3 is built from 14 residues. Trimming took 0 bases from V and 7 from J, leaving 13 bases between them. The CDR3 DNA sequence: TGTGCCAGCAGCGTAGATGCCAGGTTTAGTGGCTACACCTTC. As protein: CASSVDARFSGYTF.

The chain recombines TRBV10-2 with TRBJ2-7; D possibly corresponds to TRBD1 (6 bases). Germline-derived CDR1 and CDR2 are WSHSY and SAAADI. The CDR3 totals 13 residues. Trimming stripped 5 bases from V and 0 bases from J, with 8 bases between. The CDR3 region is CASSTGYSYEQYF. CDR3 sequence (DNA): TGCGCCAGCAGTACAGGGTACTCCTACGAGCAGTACTTC.